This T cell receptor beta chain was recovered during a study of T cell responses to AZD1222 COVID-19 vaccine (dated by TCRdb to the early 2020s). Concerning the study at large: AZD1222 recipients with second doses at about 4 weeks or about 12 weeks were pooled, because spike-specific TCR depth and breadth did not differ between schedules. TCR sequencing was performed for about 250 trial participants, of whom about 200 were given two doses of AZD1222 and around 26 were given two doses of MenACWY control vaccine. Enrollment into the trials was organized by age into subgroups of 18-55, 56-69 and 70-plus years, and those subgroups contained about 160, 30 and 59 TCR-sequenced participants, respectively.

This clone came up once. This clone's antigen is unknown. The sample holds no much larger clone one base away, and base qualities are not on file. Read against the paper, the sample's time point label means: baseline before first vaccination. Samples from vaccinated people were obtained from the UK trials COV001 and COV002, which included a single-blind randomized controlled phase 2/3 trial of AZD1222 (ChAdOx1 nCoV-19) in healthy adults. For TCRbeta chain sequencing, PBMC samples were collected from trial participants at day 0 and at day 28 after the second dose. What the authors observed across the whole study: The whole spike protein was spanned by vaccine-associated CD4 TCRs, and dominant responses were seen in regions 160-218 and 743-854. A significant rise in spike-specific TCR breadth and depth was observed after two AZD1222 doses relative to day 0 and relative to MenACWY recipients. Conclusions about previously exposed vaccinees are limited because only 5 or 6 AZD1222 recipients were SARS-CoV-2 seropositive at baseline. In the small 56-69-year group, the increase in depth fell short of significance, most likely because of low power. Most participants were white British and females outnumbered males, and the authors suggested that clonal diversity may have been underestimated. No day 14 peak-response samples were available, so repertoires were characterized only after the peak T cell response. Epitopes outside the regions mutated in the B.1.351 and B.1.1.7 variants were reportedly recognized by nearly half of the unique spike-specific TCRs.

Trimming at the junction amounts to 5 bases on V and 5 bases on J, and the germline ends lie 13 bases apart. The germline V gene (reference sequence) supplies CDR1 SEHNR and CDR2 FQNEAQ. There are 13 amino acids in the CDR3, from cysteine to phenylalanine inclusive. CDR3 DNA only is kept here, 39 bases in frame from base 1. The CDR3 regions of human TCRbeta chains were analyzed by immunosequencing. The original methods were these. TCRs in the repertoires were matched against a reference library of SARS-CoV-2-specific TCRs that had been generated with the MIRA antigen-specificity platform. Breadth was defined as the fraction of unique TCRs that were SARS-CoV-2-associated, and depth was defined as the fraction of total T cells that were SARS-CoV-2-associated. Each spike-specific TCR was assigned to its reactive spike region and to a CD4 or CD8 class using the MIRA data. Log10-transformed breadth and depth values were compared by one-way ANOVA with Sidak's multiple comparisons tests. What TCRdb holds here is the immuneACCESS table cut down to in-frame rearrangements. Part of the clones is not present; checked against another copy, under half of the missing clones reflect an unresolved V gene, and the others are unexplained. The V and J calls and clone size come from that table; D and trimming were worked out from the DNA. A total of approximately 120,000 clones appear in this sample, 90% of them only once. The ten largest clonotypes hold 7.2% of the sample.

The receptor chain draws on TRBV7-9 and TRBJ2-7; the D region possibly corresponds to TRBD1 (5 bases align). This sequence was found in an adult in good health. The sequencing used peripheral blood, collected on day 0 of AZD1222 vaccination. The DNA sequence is TGTGCCAGCAGCGCCCGACAGATGAACGAGCAGTACTTC. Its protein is CASSARQMNEQYF.